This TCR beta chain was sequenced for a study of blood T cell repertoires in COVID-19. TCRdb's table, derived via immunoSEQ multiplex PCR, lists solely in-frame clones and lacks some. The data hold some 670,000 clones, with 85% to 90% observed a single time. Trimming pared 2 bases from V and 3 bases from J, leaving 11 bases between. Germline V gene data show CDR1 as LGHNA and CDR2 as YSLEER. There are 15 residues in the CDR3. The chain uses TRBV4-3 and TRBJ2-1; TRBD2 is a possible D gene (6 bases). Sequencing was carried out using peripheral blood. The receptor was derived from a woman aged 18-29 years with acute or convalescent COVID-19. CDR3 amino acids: CASSQSWGLYNEQFF. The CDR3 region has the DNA TGCGCCAGCAGCCAAAGCTGGGGACTCTACAATGAGCAGTTCTTC.